This entry features one T cell receptor beta chain sequence. The count of this clone is one. Its antigen is not yet known. Per-base qualities were not stored, and no clone one base away is much larger. V drops 5 bases and J drops 0 bases, leaving 12 bases in between. The CDR3 covers 14 residues, taking in both the cysteine and the phenylalanine. Solely the CDR3 DNA is kept, with 42 bases framed from the first base. The germline V gene gives CDR1 as SQVTM and CDR2 as ANQGSEA. At one collaborating source in Seattle, patients were enrolled during active infection and were followed longitudinally through the course of disease. The collaborating institutions used their own protocols to collect whole blood in K2EDTA tubes. For TCRbeta analysis, collaborators shipped samples as frozen whole blood, isolated PBMCs, or DNA extracted from either of those sample types. This record belongs to a study of blood T cell repertoires in COVID-19 (dated by TCRdb to about 2020). About the full investigation: The collaborator samples originated in the United States, Italy and Spain and spanned the acute and convalescent phases of COVID-19. The prospective study material was composed of cDNA or gDNA derived from T cells, B-cell-depleted T cells, or PBMCs. The sample metadata nearly always contained a de-identified subject ID, COVID-19 status, age in years and sex. HLA class I and class II types, where available, came from metadata supplied by the sample provider rather than from assay-based typing. Samples were obtained from the ongoing ImmuneRACE study (first 160 participants) and from over 1,000 subjects provided by 6 global collaborators. Subjects who had been exposed to COVID-19, were actively infected with it, or had recovered from it provided the deeply sampled blood TCRbeta repertoires that made up the dataset. The repertoires were released in a freely available public database meant as a resource for research on the immune response to SARS-CoV-2. Points the paper makes about the study in general: How much clinical and demographic metadata was included differed by source and by participant, and the metadata was provided uncurated.

The immunoSEQ Assay, a bias-controlled multiplex PCR, was used to amplify TCRbeta CDR3 regions from genomic DNA. Under the source paper's analysis protocol: Within the assay, amplification of reference gene primers was used to estimate how many nucleated cells each sample contained. To quantify the absolute abundance of each unique TCRbeta CDR3 rearrangement, sequence reads were collapsed and filtered. Productive Simpson clonality was computed per sample as the square root of Simpson's diversity index over productive rearrangements. TCRdb provides this immuneACCESS table in a form limited to in-frame rearrangements. Some clones are lacking; in checked studies, under half of them reflect an unresolved V gene, and why the rest are absent is not known. Clone size and the V and J calls come from that table; the DNA yielded D and trimming. The sample has 400,000 to 450,000 clones on record, over 85% of them singletons. The ten most abundant clones make up 0.75% to 0.85% of the sample.

This sequence uses TRBV29-1 and TRBJ2-3; TRBD2 is a weak D gene call, 5 bases matching. The source is a man aged 18 to 30 with COVID-19, enrolled during active disease. Sequencing input: peripheral blood. The DNA reads as follows: TGCAGCGTTCGGTGGGGAGCTAGCACAGATACGCAGTATTTT. Its coded protein is CSVRWGASTDTQYF.